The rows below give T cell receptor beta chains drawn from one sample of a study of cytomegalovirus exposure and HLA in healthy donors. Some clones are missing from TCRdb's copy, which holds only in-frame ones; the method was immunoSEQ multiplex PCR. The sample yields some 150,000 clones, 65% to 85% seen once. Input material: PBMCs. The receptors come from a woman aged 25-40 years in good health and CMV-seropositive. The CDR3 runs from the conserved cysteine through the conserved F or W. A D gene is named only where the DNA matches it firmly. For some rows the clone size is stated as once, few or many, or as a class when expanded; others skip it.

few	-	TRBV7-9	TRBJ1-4	TGTGCCAGCAGCCTTACGGGGGGGCCGTTAGAAAAACTGTTTTTT	CASSLTGGPLEKLFF
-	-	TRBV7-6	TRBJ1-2	TGTGCCAGCAGCTTAGTGTCGGGGGACTATGGCTACACCTTC	CASSLVSGDYGYTF
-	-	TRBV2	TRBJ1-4	TGTGCCAGCAGGGGTACAGGAAGTAATGAAAAACTGTTTTTT	CASRGTGSNEKLFF
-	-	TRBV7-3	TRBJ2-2	TGTGCCAGCAGCGAAACAGGGACCTTAGGGGGTACCGGGGAGCTGTTTTTT	CASSETGTLGGTGELFF
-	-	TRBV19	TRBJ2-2	TGTGCCAGTAGGCTGGGGCAAGGGTCCTACACCGGGGAGCTGTTTTTT	CASRLGQGSYTGELFF
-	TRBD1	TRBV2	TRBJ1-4	TGTGCCAGCAGTCAGGTGACAGGGAATGAAAAACTGTTTTTT	CASSQVTGNEKLFF
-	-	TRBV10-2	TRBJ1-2	TGCGCCAGCAGCTACGCCACAGACTATGGCTACACCTTC	CASSYATDYGYTF
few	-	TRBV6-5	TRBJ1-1	TGTGCCAGCAGAAGAGGCGGGGGGACTGAAGCTTTCTTT	CASRRGGGTEAFF
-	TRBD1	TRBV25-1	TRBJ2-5	TGTGCCAGCAGTGATCCGGACAGGGGGCAACGGGAGACCCAGTACTTC	CASSDPDRGQRETQYF
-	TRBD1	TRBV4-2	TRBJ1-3	TGTGCCAGCAGCCAAGATTACAGGGGGAACACCATATATTTT	CASSQDYRGNTIYF
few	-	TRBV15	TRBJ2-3	TGTGCCACCAGCAGAGGGACAGTCTCTAGCACAGATACGCAGTATTTT	CATSRGTVSSTDTQYF
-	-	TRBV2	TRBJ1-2	TGTGCCAGCACGGCGGGTGTGACCTATGGCTACACCTTC	CASTAGVTYGYTF
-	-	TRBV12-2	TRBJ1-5	TGTGCCATCGGGACAGCCATTAATAGCAATCAGCCCCAGCATTTT	CAIGTAINSNQPQHF
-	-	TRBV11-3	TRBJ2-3	TGTGCCAGCAGCTTAGAGACAGGCACAGATACGCAGTATTTT	CASSLETGTDTQYF
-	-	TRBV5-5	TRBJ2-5	TGTGCCAGCAGCCCCCGGACAGCAAAACTACAAGAGACCCAGTACTTC	CASSPRTAKLQETQYF
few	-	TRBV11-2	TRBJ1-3	TGTGCCAGCAGCTTAGGGCCCCAGGGAAACACCATATATTTT	CASSLGPQGNTIYF
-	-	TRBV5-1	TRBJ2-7	TGCGCCAGCAGCTTGGAAGCGGACGAGCAGTACTTC	CASSLEADEQYF
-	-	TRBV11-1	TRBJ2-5	TGTGCCAGCAGTCGTGACCAGGAAGAGACCCAGTACTTC	CASSRDQEETQYF
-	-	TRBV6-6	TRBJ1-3	TGTGCCAGCAGCCGTAGGGGGTCAGGAAACACCATATATTTT	CASSRRGSGNTIYF
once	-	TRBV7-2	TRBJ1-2	TGTGCCAGCAGACTGCCAGGCCTCTATGGCTACACCTTC	CASRLPGLYGYTF
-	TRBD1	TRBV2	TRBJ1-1	TGTGCCAGCAGGGGAACAGGGGGAGCGAACTCTGAAGCTTTCTTT	CASRGTGGANSEAFF
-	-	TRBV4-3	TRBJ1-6	TGCGCCAGCAGCCAAGCGACTGCGAGCTCCTATAATTCACCCCTCCACTTT	CASSQATASSYNSPLHF
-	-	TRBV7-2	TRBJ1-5	TGTGCCAGCAGCTTAAAAGGGGACAATCAGCCCCAGCATTTT	CASSLKGDNQPQHF
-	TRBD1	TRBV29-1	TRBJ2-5	TGCAGCGTTGAACCGGACAGGGTGAGGGAGACCCAGTACTTC	CSVEPDRVRETQYF
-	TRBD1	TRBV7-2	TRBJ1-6	TGTGCCAGCAGCTTAGAATACACAGGGGCTAGAAATTCACCCCTCCACTTT	CASSLEYTGARNSPLHF
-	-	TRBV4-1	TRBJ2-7	TGCGCCAGCAGCCAAGACCAGGGGCGATTTAACGAGCAGTACTTC	CASSQDQGRFNEQYF
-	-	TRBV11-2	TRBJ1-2	TGTGCCAGCAGCTTAGGTGCGGGGTATGGCTACACCTTC	CASSLGAGYGYTF
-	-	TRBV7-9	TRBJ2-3	TGTGCCAGCAGTTTAACTCGGTTGGGCACAGATACGCAGTATTTT	CASSLTRLGTDTQYF
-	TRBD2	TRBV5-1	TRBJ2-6	TGCGCCAGCAGGGAAGGGCTAGCGGGGGCCCCGTACTCTGGGGCCAACGTCCTGACTTTC	CASREGLAGAPYSGANVLTF
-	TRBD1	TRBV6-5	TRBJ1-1	TGTGCCAGCAGGCGACAGGGGAACACTGAAGCTTTCTTT	CASRRQGNTEAFF
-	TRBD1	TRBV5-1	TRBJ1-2	TGCGTCAGCAGACCGCTTCCGGGACAGGGGATTGGAGGCTACACCTTC	CVSRPLPGQGIGGYTF
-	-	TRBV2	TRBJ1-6	TGTGCCAGCAGCCCGACCGACGGGGGTTCACCCCTCCACTTT	CASSPTDGGSPLHF
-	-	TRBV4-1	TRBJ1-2	TGCGCCAGCAGCCAACGTATAGCTTCTTCTTCTTATGGCTACACCTTC	CASSQRIASSSYGYTF
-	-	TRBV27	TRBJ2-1	TGTGCCAGCAGTTTCAACCGAGATGAGCAGTTCTTC	CASSFNRDEQFF
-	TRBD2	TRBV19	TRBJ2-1	TGTGCCAGTAGTTCGGGCGGGGGGGTCTACAATGAGCAGTTCTTC	CASSSGGGVYNEQFF
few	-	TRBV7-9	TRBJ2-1	TGTGCCAGCAGCTTAACGGGCTACAATGAGCAGTTCTTC	CASSLTGYNEQFF
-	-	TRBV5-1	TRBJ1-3	TGCGCCAGCAGCTTGGTTCCAGATTTCTCTGGAAACACCATATATTTT	CASSLVPDFSGNTIYF
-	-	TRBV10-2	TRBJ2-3	TGCGCCAGCAGTGATTGGAGGGAAAGGACAGATACGCAGTATTTT	CASSDWRERTDTQYF
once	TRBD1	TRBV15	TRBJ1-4	TGTGCCACCAGCAGAGGACTTGGGGACAGGGGTAATGAAAAACTGTTTTTT	CATSRGLGDRGNEKLFF
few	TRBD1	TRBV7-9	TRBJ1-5	TGTGCCAGCAGCTTGGAGGGGGCTAGCAATCAGCCCCAGCATTTT	CASSLEGASNQPQHF
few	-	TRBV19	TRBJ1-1	TGTGCCAGTAGTATTGGAGGTATGAACACTGAAGCTTTCTTT	CASSIGGMNTEAFF
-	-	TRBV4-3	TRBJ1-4	TGCGCCAGCAGCCAAGATGTAGGGTCGACCAGGGGTGAAAAACTGTTTTTT	CASSQDVGSTRGEKLFF
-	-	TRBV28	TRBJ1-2	TGTGCCAGCAGTTTAAACCGCGGACAGTCTTTCTATGGCTACACCTTC	CASSLNRGQSFYGYTF
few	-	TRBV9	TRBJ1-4	TGTGCCAGCAGCCCGGGGCAGGGGATGGGAAAACTGTTTTTT	CASSPGQGMGKLFF
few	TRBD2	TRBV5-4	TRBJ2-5	TGTGCCAGCAGCTTGGTGGATAGCGGGGGTGAGACCCAGTACTTC	CASSLVDSGGETQYF
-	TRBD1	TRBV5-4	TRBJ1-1	TGTGCCAGCAGCTTTTCAGGGACAGGGAAAGCTTTCTTT	CASSFSGTGKAFF
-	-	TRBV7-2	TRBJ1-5	TGTGCCAGCAGCAACAGGGACCAGCCCCAGCATTTT	CASSNRDQPQHF
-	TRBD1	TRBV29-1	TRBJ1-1	TGCAGCGTTGGACAGGGAGACACTGAAGCTTTCTTT	CSVGQGDTEAFF
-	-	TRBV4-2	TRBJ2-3	TGTGCCAGCAGCCAGGACGGGGGATCAGATACGCAGTATTTT	CASSQDGGSDTQYF
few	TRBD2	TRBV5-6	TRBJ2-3	TGTGCCAGCAGCTTAGGACTAGCGGGACGCACAGATACGCAGTATTTT	CASSLGLAGRTDTQYF
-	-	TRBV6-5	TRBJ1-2	TGTGCCAGCAGTTACTCCGGGGTCTCCGGCTACACCTTC	CASSYSGVSGYTF
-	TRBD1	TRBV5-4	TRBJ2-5	TGTGCCAGCAGCTCGGGACAGATGCAAGAGACCCAGTACTTC	CASSSGQMQETQYF
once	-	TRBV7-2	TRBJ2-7	TGTGCCAGCAGCTTAAGGTCAGGGTTGTGGTACGAGCAGTACTTC	CASSLRSGLWYEQYF
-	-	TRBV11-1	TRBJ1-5	TGTGCCAGCAGCTTTGCGGTGAATCAGCCCCAGCATTTT	CASSFAVNQPQHF